This T cell receptor beta chain was documented in a study of technical replicates of blood from several donors. CDR3 length: 15 amino acids. Germline loops: CDR1 LNHDA, CDR2 SQIVND (reference sequence). Trimming took off 2 bases at V and 3 bases at J, with 11 bases between the two ends. Sequenced by immunoSEQ multiplex PCR; TCRdb stores in-frame clones only, minus some. This table holds 80,000 or so clones, approximately 96% found once. The rearrangement links TRBV19 to TRBJ1-5; maybe TRBD1 (6 bases). Source material: T cells isolated from PBMCs. This receptor was identified in a human donor in good health. The CDR3, as DNA: TGTGCCAGTAGTATACAACAGGGATTCAATCAGCCCCAGCATTTT. Residues: CASSIQQGFNQPQHF.